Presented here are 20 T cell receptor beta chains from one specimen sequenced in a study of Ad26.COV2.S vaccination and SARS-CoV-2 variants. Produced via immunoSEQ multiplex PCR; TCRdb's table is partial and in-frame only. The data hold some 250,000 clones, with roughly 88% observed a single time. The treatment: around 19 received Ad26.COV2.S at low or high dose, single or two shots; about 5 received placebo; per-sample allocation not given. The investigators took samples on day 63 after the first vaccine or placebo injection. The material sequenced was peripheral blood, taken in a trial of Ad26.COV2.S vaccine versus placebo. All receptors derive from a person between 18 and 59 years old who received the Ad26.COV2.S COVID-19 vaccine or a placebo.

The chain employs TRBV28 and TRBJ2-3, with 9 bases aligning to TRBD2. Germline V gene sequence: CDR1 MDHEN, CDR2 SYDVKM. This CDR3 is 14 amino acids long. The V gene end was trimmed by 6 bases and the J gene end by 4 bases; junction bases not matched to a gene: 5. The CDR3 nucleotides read TGTGCCAGCAGCCGTAGCGGGAGATCAGATACGCAGTATTTT. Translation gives CASSRSGRSDTQYF.

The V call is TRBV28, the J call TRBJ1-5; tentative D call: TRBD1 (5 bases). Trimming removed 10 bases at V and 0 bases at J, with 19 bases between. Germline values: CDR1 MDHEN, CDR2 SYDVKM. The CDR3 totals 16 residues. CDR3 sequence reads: CATQGGVGYSNQPQHF. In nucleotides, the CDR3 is TGTGCCACCCAGGGCGGGGTGGGGTATAGCAATCAGCCCCAGCATTTT.

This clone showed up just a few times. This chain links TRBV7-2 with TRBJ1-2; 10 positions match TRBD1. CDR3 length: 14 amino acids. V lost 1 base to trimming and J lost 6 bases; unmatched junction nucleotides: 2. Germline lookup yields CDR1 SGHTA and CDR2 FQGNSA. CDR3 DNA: TGTGCCAGCAGCTTAGGGGACAGGGGTAATGGCTACACCTTC. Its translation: CASSLGDRGNGYTF.

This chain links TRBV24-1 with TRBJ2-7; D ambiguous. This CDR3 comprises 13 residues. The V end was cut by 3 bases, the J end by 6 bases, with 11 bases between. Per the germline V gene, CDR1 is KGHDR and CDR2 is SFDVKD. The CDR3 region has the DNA TGTGCCACCAGTGATAGAACTAATAGCGAGCAGTACTTC. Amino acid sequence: CATSDRTNSEQYF.

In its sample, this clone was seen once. In DNA form, the CDR3 reads TGTGCCAGCAGTTACGACCTGCTCCCAGATACGCAGTATTTT. This gives the protein CASSYDLLPDTQYF. The chain uses TRBV28 and TRBJ2-3, with D uncertain. The V gene lost 4 bases and the J gene lost 4 bases, with 12 bases spanning the gap. The CDR3 loop spans 14 amino acids. CDR1 MDHEN and CDR2 SYDVKM come from the germline V gene.

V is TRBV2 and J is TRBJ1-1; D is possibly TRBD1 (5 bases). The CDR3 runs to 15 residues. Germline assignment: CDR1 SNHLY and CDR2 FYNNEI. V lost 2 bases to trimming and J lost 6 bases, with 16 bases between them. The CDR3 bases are TGTGCCAGCAGTGAAAGAGACAGTGGATACGCTGAAGCTTTCTTT. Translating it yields CASSERDSGYAEAFF.

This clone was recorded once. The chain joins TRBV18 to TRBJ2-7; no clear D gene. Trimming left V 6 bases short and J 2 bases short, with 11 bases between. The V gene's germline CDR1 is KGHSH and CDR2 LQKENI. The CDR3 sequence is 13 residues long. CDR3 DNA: TGTGCCAGCTCGCTACTGCCTCCCTACGAGCAGTACTTC. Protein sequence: CASSLLPPYEQYF.

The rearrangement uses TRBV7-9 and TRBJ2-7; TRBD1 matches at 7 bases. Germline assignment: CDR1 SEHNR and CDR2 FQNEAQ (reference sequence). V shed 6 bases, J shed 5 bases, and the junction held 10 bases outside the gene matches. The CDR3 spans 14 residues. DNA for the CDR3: TGTGCCAGCAGACCTCAAACAGGGGTAGACGAGCAGTACTTC. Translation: CASRPQTGVDEQYF. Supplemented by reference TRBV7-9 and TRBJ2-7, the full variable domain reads DTGVSQNPRHKITKRGQNVTFRCDPISEHNRLYWYRQTLGQGPEFLTYFQNEAQLEKSRLLSDRFSAERPKGSFSTLEIQRTEQGDSAMYLCASRPQTGVDEQYFGPGTRLTVT.

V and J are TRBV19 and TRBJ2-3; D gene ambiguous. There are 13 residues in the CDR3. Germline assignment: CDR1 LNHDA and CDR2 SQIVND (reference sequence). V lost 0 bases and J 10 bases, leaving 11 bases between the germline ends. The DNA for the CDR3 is TGTGCCAGTAGTATAGAGGAATTAGTATCGCAGTATTTT. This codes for CASSIEELVSQYF.

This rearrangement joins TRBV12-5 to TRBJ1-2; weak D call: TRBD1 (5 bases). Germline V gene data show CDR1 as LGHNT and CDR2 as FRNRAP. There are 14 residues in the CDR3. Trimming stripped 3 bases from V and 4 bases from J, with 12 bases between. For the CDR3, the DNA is TGTGCTAGTGGTTTTATGGACACCGGCTATGGCTACACCTTC. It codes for CASGFMDTGYGYTF.

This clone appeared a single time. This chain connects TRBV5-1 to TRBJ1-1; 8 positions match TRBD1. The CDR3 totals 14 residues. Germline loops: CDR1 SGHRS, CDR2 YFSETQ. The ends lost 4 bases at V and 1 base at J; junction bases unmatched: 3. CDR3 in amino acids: CASSQGQANTEAFF. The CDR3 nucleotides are TGCGCCAGCAGCCAGGGACAGGCGAACACTGAAGCTTTCTTT.

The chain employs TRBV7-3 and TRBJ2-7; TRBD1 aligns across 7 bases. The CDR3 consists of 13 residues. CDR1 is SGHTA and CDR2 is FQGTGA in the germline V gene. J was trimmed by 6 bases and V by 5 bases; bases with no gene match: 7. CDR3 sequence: CASSADRVGEQYF. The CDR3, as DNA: TGTGCCAGCAGCGCAGACAGGGTGGGCGAGCAGTACTTC.

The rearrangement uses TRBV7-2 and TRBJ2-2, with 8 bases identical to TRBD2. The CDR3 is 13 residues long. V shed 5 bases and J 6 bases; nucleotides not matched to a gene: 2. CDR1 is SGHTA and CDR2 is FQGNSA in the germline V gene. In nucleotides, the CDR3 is TGTGCCAGCAGCGCCGGGGGGGCCGGGGAGCTGTTTTTT. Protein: CASSAGGAGELFF.

CDR3 DNA: TGTGCCAGTAGTAGGGCAGGGATCCTAAACACCGGGGAGCTGTTTTTT. Translating gives CASSRAGILNTGELFF. The V and J genes are TRBV19 and TRBJ2-2, with D perhaps matching TRBD1 (5 bases). Germline V CDR1 and CDR2: LNHDA, SQIVND (reference sequence). The CDR3 is made up of 16 amino acids. V was shortened by 4 bases and J by 2 bases, with 14 bases between the two germline ends. The entire variable domain, with the rest obtained from reference TRBV19 and TRBJ2-2, is as follows: DGGITQSPKYLFRKEGQNVTLSCEQNLNHDAMYWYRQDPGQGLRLIYYSQIVNDFQKGDIAEGYSVSREKKESFPLTVTSAQKNPTAFYLCASSRAGILNTGELFFGEGSRLTVL.

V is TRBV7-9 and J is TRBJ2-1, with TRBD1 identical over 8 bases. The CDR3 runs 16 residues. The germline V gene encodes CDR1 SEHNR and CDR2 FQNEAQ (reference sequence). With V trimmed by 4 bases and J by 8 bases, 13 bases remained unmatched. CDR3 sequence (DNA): TGTGCCAGCAGCTCCAGACCGACAGGGGACGGGGATGAGCAGTTCTTC. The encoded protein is CASSSRPTGDGDEQFF.

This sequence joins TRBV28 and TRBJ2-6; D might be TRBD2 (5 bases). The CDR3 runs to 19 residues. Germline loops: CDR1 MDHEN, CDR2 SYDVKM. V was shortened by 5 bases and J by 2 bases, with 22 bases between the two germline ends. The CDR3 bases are TGTGCCAGCAGTCCCTTTGGATGGGAGTCTCTTCCTGGGGCCAACGTCCTGACTTTC. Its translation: CASSPFGWESLPGANVLTF.

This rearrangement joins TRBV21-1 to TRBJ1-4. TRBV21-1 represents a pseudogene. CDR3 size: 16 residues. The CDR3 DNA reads TGTGCCAGCAGCAAATGTCATCTACGGTCTAATGAAAAACTGTTTTTT. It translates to CASSKCHLRSNEKLFF.

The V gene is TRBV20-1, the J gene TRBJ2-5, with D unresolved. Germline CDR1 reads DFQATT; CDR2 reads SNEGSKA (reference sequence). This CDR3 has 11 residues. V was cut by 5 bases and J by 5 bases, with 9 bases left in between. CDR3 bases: TGCAGTGCTGCAAGTCGGGAGACCCAGTACTTC. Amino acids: CSAASRETQYF.

CDR3 sequence: CASSPPGQGRNTEAFF. The CDR3 coding sequence is TGCGCCAGCAGCCCACCGGGACAGGGTCGGAACACTGAAGCTTTCTTT. The rearrangement joins TRBV5-1 to TRBJ1-1, with 9 bases aligning to TRBD1. The CDR3 loop spans 16 amino acids. Unmatched junction bases numbered 8, after V lost 4 bases and J lost 1 base. Germline values: CDR1 SGHRS, CDR2 YFSETQ.

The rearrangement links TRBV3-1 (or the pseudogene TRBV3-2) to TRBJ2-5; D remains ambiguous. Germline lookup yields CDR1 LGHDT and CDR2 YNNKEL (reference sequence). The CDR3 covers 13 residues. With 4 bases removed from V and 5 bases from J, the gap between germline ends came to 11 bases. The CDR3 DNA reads TGTGCCAGCAGCCCCCTGAAACTGGAGACCCAGTACTTC. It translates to CASSPLKLETQYF.